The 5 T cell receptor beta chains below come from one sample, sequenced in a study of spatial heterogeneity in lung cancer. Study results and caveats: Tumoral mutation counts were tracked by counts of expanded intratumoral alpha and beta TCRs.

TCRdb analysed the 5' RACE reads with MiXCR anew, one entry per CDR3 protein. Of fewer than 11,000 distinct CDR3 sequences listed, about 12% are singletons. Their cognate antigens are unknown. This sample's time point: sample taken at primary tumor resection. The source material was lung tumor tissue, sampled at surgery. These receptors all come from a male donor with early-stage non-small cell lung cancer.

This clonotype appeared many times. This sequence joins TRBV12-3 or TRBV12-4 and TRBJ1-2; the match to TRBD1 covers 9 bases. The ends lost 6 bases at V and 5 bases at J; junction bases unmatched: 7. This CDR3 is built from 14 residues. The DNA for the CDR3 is TGTGCCAGCAGGCCCGGGACAGGGATATATGGCTACACCTTC. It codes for CASRPGTGIYGYTF.

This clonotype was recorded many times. DNA of the CDR3: TGCGCCAGCAGCCAGGGAAGTAGCGGGGTTTCGAGCAATGAGCAGTTCTTC. Its translation: CASSQGSSGVSSNEQFF. The chain uses TRBV5-1 and TRBJ2-1; TRBD2 agrees at 8 bases. The CDR3 totals 17 residues. Germline CDR1 SGHRS, CDR2 YFSETQ. The ends lost 4 bases at V and 6 bases at J; junction bases unmatched: 15.

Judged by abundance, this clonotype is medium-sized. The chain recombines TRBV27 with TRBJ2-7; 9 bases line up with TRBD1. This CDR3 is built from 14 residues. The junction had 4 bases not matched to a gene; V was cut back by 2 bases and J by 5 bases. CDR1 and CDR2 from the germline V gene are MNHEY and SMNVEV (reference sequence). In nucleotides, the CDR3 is TGTGCCAGCAGTTTAATGGGACAGGGCCACGAGCAGTACTTC. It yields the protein CASSLMGQGHEQYF.

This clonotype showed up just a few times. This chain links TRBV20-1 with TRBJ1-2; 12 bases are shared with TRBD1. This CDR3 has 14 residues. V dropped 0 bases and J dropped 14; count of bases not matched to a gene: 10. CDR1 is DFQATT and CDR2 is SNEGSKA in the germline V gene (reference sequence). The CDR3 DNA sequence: TGCAGTGCTAGAGACGGGACAGGGGGCCAAGGGTTAACCTTC. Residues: CSARDGTGGQGLTF.

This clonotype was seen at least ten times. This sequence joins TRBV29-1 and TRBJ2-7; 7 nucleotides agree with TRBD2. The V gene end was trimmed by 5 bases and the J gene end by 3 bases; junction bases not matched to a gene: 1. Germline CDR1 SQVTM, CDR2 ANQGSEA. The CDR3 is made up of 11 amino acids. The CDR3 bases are TGCAGCGTTCGGGAGGTCTACGAGCAGTACTTC. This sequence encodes CSVREVYEQYF.